There are a few counts of the clone carrying this T cell receptor (beta chain). Its cognate antigen is unknown. The data derive from a study of T-cell memory formation after mild COVID-19. Overall study context: TCR clusters were mostly confined to one donor each. General study points: Researchers found some responding clones in pre-infection memory, a sign that cross-reactive memory joined.

TCRdb re-analysed the 5' RACE reads in MiXCR, keeping a single row per CDR3 protein. The sample has over 150,000 distinct CDR3 sequences; 10% to 15% are singletons. CDR3 length: 14 residues. The ends were cut back, 6 bases at V and 5 bases at J, with 16 bases in the middle. Sequences were obtained from PBMCs or a T cell subset sorted from them (not recorded which). The sequence came from a man younger than 35 who had mild COVID-19 (a few samples of this study predate the infection). Cell type and time point are not known. J is TRBJ1-1 and V is TRBV12-3 or TRBV12-4; D not resolved. The CDR3 sequence: CASRESGLGTEAFF. In DNA, the CDR3 is TGTGCCAGCAGGGAGAGCGGGCTTGGGACTGAAGCTTTCTTT.